This T cell receptor beta chain was captured by sequencing in a study of beta chain features in type 1 diabetes. Overall study results and limits: In comparison with healthy donors, patients had naive, central memory and Treg TCRB repertoires that appeared more similar. Small HLA sub-analyses could not settle whether HLA shapes TCRB rearrangement.

Every bit of the isolated RNA underwent reverse transcription, so sequencing read expressed TCRB transcripts. TCRdb keeps only in-frame clones here, not all; method: immunoSEQ multiplex PCR. The sample includes about 330,000 clones, about 11% of them seen just once. All sorted populations exceeded 95% purity. A word on this clone: Its antigen is as yet unknown.

There are 15 residues in the CDR3. Germline V gives CDR1 MNHEY, CDR2 SVGAGI. V shed 0 bases and J shed 6 bases, with 15 bases lying between them. This TCR came from a woman in her 30s in good health. Sequenced input: naive CD4+ T cells from blood. The chain carries TRBV6-5 and TRBJ2-7; D is possibly TRBD1 (6 bases). The DNA for the CDR3 is TGTGCCAGCAGTTACTCGAGGCAGGGGAAAAGCGAGCAGTACTTC. The encoded protein is CASSYSRQGKSEQYF.